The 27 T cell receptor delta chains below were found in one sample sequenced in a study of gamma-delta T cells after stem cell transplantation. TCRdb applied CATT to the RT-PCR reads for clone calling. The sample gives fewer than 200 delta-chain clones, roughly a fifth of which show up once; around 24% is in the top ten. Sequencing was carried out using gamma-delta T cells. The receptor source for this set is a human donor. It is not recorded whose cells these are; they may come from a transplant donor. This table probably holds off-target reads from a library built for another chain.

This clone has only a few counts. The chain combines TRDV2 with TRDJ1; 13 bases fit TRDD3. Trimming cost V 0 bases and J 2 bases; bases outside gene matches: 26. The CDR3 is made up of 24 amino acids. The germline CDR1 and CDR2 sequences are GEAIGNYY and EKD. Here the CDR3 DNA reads TGTGCCTGTGACACCCTAATACTGGGGGATACGCACACTACAGACACCCGGGGGACCGATAAACTCATCTTT. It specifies CACDTLILGDTHTTDTRGTDKLIF.

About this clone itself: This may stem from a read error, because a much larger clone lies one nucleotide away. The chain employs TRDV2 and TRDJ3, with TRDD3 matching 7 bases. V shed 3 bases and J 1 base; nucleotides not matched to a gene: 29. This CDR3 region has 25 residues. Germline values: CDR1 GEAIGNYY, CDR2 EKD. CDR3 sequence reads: CACDAVSGWGTPLRLSSWDTRQMFF. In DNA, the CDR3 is TGTGCCTGTGACGCCGTGAGTGGATGGGGGACCCCGCTTCGTTTATCGTCCTGGGACACCCGACAGATGTTTTTC.

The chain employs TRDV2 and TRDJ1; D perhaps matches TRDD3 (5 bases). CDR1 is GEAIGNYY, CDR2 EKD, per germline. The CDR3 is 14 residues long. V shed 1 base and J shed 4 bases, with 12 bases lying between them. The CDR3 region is CACDTAGSRDKLIF. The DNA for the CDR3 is TGTGCCTGTGACACGGCGGGATCCCGCGATAAACTCATCTTT.

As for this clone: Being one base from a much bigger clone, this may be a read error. The CDR3 loop reads CACDTVSGWRTPLRLSSWDTRQMFF. The CDR3 nucleotides read TGTGCCTGTGACACCGTGAGTGGATGGAGGACCCCGCTTCGTTTATCGTCCTGGGACACCCGACAGATGTTTTTC. The chain has TRDV2 and TRDJ3; D not certain. The CDR3 is made up of 25 amino acids. CDR1 and CDR2 from the germline V gene are GEAIGNYY and EKD. V was pared by 0 bases and J by 1 base, with 33 bases between.

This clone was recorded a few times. The CDR3 is CACDTVSNTDKLIF. The DNA for the CDR3 is TGTGCCTGTGACACCGTAAGTAACACCGATAAACTCATCTTT. The chain employs TRDV2 and TRDJ1, with D unclear. V was pared by 0 bases and J by 0 bases, with 7 bases between. The CDR3 runs 14 residues. CDR1 and CDR2 (germline): GEAIGNYY, EKD.

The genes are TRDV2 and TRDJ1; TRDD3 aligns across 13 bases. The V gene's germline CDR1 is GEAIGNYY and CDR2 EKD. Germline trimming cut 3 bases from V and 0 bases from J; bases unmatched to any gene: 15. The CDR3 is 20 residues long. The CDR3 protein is CACDGVLGDTRDSYTDKLIF. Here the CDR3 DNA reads TGTGCCTGTGACGGCGTACTGGGGGATACGCGGGATTCGTACACCGATAAACTCATCTTT.

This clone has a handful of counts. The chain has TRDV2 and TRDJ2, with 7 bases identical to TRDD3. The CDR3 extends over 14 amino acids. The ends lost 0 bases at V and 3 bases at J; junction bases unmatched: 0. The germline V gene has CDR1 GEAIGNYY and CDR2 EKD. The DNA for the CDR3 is TGTGCCTGTGACACCTGGGGGATGACAGCACAACTCTTCTTT. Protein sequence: CACDTWGMTAQLFF.

As DNA, the CDR3 is TGTGCCTGTGACATGGTAGGGAGGGATAAACTCATCTTT. As protein: CACDMVGRDKLIF. The J gene is TRDJ1, the V gene TRDV2; D is uncertain. CDR3 size: 13 residues. CDR1 GEAIGNYY and CDR2 EKD come from the germline V gene. V was clipped by 2 bases and J by 5 bases, with 11 bases between them.

The CDR3 reads CACDLLGDTAQLFF. In nucleotides, the CDR3 is TGTGCCTGTGACCTACTGGGGGATACAGCACAACTCTTCTTT. The chain carries TRDV2 and TRDJ2, with TRDD3 matching 10 bases. V lost 3 bases and J lost 5; bases outside the gene matches: 2. Germline V lookup: CDR1 GEAIGNYY, CDR2 EKD. There are 14 residues in the CDR3.

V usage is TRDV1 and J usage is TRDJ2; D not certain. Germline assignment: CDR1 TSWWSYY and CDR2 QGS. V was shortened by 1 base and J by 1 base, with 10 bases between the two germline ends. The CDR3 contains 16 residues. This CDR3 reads CALGEPDVRLTAQLFF. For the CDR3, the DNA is TGTGCTCTTGGGGAACCCGACGTCCGTTTGACAGCACAACTCTTCTTT.

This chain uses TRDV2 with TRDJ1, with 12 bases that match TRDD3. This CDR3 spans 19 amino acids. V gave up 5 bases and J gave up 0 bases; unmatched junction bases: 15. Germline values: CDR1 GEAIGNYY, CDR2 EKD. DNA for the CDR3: TGTGCCTGTGGCAATTTACTGGGGGATACCCGTTTGGACACCGATAAACTCATCTTT. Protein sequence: CACGNLLGDTRLDTDKLIF.

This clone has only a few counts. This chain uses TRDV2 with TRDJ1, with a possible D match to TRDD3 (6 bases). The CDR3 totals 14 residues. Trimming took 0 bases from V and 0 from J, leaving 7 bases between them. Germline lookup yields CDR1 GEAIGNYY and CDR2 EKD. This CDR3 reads CACDTLGHTDKLIF. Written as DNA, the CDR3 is TGTGCCTGTGACACCCTGGGGCACACCGATAAACTCATCTTT.

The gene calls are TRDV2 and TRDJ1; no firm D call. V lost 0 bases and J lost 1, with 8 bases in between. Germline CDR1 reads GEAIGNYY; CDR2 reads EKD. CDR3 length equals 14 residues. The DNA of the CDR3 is TGTGCCTGTGACACCGTTGGGTTCACCGATAAACTCATCTTT. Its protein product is CACDTVGFTDKLIF.

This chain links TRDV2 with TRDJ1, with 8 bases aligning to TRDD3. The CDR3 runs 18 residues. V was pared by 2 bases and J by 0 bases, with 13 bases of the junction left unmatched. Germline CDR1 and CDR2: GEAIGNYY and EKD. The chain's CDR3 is CACDNMGTGGSYTDKLIF. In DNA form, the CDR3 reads TGTGCCTGTGACAATATGGGTACTGGGGGTTCGTACACCGATAAACTCATCTTT.

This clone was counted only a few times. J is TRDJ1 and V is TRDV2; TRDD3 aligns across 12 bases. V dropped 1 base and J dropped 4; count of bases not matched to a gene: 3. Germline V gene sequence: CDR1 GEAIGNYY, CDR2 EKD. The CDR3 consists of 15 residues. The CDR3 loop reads CACDTLGDTDDKLIF. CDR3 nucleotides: TGTGCCTGTGACACTCTGGGGGATACGGACGATAAACTCATCTTT.

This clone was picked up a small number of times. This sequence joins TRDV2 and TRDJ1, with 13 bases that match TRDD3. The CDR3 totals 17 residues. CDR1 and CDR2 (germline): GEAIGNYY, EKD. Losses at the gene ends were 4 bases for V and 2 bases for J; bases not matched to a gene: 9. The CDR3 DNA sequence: TGTGCCTGTGATTCCCTTACTGGGGGATACGAGACCGATAAACTCATCTTT. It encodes CACDSLTGGYETDKLIF.

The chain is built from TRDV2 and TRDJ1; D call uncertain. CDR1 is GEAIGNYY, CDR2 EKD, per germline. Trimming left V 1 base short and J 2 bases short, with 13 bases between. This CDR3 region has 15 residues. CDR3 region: CACDTVSADTDKLIF. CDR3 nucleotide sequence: TGTGCCTGTGACACGGTCTCGGCGGATACCGATAAACTCATCTTT.

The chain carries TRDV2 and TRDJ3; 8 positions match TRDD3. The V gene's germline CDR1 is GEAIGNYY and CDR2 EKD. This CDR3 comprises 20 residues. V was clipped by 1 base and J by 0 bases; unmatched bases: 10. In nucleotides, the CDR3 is TGTGCCTGTGACACGTGGGATACGGGAGCCAGCTCCTGGGACACCCGACAGATGTTTTTC. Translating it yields CACDTWDTGASSWDTRQMFF.

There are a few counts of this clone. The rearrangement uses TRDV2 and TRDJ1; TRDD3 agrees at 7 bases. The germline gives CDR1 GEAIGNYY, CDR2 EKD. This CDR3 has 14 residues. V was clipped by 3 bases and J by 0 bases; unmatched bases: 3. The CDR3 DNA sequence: TGTGCCTGTGACGTCTGGGGGTACACCGATAAACTCATCTTT. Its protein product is CACDVWGYTDKLIF.

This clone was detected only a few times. CDR3 nucleotides: TGTGCCTGTGACATGATGATGGGGGATACGCGCGATAAACTCATCTTT. The encoded protein is CACDMMMGDTRDKLIF. This rearrangement joins TRDV2 to TRDJ1, with 11 bases lining up with TRDD3. Unmatched junction bases numbered 8, after V lost 2 bases and J lost 4 bases. The CDR3 spans 16 residues. The germline gives CDR1 GEAIGNYY, CDR2 EKD.

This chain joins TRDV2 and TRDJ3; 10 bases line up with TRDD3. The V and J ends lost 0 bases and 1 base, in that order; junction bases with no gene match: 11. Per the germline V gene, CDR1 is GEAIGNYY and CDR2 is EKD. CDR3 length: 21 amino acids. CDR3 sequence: CACDTGTGGIRNSWDTRQMFF. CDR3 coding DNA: TGTGCCTGTGACACCGGTACGGGGGGGATACGCAATTCCTGGGACACCCGACAGATGTTTTTC.

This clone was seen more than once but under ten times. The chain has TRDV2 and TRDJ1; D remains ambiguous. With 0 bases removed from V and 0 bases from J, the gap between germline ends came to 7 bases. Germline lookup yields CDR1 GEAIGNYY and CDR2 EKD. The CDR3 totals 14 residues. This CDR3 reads CACDTVEYTDKLIF. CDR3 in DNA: TGTGCCTGTGACACCGTGGAGTACACCGATAAACTCATCTTT.

CDR3 in amino acids: CACDTLRSGGYDRDTDKLIF. CDR3 nucleotides: TGTGCCTGTGACACTCTACGGTCTGGGGGATACGATCGGGACACCGATAAACTCATCTTT. This rearrangement joins TRDV2 to TRDJ1; TRDD3 agrees at 12 bases. Germline CDR1 GEAIGNYY, CDR2 EKD. CDR3 length equals 20 residues. V lost 1 base and J lost 0; bases outside the gene matches: 14.

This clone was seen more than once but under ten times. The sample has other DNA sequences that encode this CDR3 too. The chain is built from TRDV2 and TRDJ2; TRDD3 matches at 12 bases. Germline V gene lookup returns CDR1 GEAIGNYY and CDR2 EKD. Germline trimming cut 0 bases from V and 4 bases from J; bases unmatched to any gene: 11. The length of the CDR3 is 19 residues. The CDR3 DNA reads TGTGCCTGTGACACCGTGGAAGACTGGGGGATACCTACGACAGCACAACTCTTCTTT. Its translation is CACDTVEDWGIPTTAQLFF.

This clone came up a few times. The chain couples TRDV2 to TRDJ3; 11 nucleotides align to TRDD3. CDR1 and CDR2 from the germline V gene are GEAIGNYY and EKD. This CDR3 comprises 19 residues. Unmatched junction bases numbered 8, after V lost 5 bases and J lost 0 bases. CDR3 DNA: TGTGCCTGTGTCGCCCTTACTGGGGGATACTCCTGGGACACCCGACAGATGTTTTTC. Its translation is CACVALTGGYSWDTRQMFF.

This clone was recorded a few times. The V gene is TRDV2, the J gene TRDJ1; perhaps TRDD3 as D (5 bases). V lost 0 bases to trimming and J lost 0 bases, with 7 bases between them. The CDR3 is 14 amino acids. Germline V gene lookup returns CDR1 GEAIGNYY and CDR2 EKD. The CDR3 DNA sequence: TGTGCCTGTGACACCGTGGGGAACACCGATAAACTCATCTTT. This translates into CACDTVGNTDKLIF.

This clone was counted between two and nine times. CDR3 in DNA: TGTGCCTGTGACTCTCTGGGGATCACCGATAAACTCATCTTT. This encodes CACDSLGITDKLIF. V usage is TRDV2 and J usage is TRDJ1, with D tentatively TRDD3 (6 bases). CDR3 size: 14 residues. Germline V gene data show CDR1 as GEAIGNYY and CDR2 as EKD. V lost 3 bases to trimming and J lost 1 base, with 11 bases between them.